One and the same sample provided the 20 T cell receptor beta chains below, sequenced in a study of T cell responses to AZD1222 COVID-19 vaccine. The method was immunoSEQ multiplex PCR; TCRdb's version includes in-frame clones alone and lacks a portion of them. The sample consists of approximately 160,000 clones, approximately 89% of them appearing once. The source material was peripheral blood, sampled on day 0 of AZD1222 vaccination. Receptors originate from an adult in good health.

The CDR3 nucleotides are TGTGCCAGCACCCCGGGAACGGGAGTGCCGGAGACCCAGTACTTC. Encoded protein: CASTPGTGVPETQYF. This chain joins TRBV11-3 and TRBJ2-5, with D maybe TRBD2 (6 bases). V dropped 7 bases and J dropped 5 bases, with 20 bases sitting between them. There are 15 residues in the CDR3. Germline V gives CDR1 SGHNT, CDR2 YENEEA.

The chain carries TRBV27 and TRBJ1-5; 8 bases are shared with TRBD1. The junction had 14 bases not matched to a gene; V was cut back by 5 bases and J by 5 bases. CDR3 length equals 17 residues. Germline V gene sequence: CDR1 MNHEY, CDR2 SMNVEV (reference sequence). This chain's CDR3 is CASSPWTGIGRDQPQHF. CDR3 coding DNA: TGTGCCAGCAGTCCTTGGACAGGGATCGGAAGGGATCAGCCCCAGCATTTT.

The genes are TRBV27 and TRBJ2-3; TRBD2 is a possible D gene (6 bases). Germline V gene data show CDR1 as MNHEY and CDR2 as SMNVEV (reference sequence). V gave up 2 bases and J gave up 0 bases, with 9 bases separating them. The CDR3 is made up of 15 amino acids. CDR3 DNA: TGTGCCAGCAGTTTAAGGGACTGGAGCACAGATACGCAGTATTTT. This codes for CASSLRDWSTDTQYF.

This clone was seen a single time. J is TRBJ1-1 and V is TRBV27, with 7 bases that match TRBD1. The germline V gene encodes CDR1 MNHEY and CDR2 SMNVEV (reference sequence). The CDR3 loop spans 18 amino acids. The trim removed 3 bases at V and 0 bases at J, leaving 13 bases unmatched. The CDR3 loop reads CASSLGPGTALLNTEAFF. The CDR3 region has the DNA TGTGCCAGCAGTTTGGGCCCCGGGACAGCTCTCTTGAACACTGAAGCTTTCTTT.

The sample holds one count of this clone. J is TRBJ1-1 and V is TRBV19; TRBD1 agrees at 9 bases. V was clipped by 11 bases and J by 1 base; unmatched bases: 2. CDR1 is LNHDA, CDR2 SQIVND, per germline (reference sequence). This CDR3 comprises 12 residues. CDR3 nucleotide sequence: TGTGCCTCGGACAGGGGGAACACTGAAGCTTTCTTT. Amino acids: CASDRGNTEAFF.

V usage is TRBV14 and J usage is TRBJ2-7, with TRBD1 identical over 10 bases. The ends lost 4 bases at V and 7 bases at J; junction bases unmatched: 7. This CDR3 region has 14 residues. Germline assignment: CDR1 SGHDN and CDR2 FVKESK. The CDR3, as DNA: TGTGCCAGCAGCCCACCGGGACAGGGGAGAGAGCAGTACTTC. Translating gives CASSPPGQGREQYF.

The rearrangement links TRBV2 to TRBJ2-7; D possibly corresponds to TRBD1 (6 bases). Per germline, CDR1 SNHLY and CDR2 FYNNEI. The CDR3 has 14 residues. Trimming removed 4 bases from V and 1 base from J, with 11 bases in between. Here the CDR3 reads CASSVRGRSYEQYF. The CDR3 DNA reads TGTGCCAGCAGTGTAAGGGGGAGATCCTACGAGCAGTACTTC.

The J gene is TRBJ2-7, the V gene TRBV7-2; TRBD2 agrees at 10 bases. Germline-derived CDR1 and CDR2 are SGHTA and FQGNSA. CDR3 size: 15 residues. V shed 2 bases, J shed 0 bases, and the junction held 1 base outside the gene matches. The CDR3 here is CASSLLAGVSYEQYF. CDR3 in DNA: TGTGCCAGCAGCTTACTAGCGGGAGTCTCCTACGAGCAGTACTTC.

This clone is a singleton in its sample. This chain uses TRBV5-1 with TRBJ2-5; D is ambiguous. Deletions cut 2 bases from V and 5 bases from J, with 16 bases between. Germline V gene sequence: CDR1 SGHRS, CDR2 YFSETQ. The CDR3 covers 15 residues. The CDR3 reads CASSFGTLEVETQYF. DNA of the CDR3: TGCGCCAGCAGCTTTGGAACTTTAGAGGTGGAGACCCAGTACTTC.

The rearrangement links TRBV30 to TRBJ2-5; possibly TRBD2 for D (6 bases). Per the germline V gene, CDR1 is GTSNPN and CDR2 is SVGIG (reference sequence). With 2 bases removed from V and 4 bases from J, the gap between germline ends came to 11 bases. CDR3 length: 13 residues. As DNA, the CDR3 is TGTGCCTGGAGTTGGCAGGGAGGAGAGACCCAGTACTTC. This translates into CAWSWQGGETQYF.

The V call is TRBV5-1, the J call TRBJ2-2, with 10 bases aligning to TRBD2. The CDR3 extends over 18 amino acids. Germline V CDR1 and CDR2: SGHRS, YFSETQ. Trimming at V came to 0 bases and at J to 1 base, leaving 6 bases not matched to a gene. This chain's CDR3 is CASSLATASGRNTGELFF. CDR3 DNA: TGCGCCAGCAGCTTGGCCACTGCTAGCGGGAGGAACACCGGGGAGCTGTTTTTT.

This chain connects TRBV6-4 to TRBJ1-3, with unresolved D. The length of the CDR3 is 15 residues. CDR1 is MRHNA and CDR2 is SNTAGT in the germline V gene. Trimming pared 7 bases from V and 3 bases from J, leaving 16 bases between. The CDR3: CASKYSPPLGNTIYF. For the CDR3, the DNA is TGTGCCAGCAAGTACAGTCCACCTCTTGGAAACACCATATATTTT.

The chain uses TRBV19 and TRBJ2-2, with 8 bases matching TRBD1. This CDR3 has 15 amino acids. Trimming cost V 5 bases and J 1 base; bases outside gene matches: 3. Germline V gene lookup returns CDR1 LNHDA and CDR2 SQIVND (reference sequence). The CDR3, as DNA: TGTGCCAGTAGTTCCGGGACAGGGAACACCGGGGAGCTGTTTTTT. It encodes CASSSGTGNTGELFF.

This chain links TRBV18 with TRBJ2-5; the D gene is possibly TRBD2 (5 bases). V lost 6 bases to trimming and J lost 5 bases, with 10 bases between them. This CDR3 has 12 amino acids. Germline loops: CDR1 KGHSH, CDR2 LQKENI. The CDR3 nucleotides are TGTGCCAGCTCGGACCCGGGGGAGACCCAGTACTTC. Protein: CASSDPGETQYF.

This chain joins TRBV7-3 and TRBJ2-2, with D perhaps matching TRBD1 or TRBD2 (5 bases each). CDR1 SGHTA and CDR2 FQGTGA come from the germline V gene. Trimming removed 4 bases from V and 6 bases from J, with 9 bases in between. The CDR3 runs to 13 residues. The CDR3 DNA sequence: TGTGCCAGCAGCTCCCAGGGAGCCGGGGAGCTGTTTTTT. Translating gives CASSSQGAGELFF.

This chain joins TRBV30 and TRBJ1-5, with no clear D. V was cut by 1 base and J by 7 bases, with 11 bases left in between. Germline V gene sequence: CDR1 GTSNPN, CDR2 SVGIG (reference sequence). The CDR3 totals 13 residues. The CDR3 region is CAWSEGGDQPQHF. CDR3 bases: TGTGCCTGGAGTGAGGGAGGAGACCAGCCCCAGCATTTT. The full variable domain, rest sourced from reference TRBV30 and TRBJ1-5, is SQTIHQWPATLVQPVGSPLSLECTVEGTSNPNLYWYRQAAGRGLQLLFYSVGIGQISSEVPQNLSASRPQDRQFILSSKKLLLSDSGFYLCAWSEGGDQPQHFGDGTRLSIL.

The DNA for the CDR3 is TGCGCCAGCAGCTTGGGGACAGGGGGCAATCAGCCCCAGCATTTT. Its translation: CASSLGTGGNQPQHF. The rearrangement links TRBV5-1 to TRBJ1-5; 9 bases agree with TRBD1. V gave up 0 bases and J gave up 2 bases; unmatched junction bases: 0. CDR1 and CDR2 from the germline V gene are SGHRS and YFSETQ. The length of the CDR3 is 15 residues.

CDR3 sequence (DNA): TGTGCCAGCAGCCAACAGGGATGGACTGAAGCTTTCTTT. Protein product: CASSQQGWTEAFF. The rearrangement links TRBV14 to TRBJ1-1, with D tentatively TRBD1 (5 bases). Per the germline V gene, CDR1 is SGHDN and CDR2 is FVKESK. The V end was cut by 2 bases, the J end by 5 bases, with 9 bases between. CDR3 length: 13 amino acids.

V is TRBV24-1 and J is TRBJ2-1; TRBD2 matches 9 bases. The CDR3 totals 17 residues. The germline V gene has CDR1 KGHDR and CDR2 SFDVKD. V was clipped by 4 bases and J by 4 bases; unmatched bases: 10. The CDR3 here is CATSDNVAGVSYNEQFF. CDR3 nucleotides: TGTGCCACCAGTGACAATGTAGCGGGAGTCAGTTACAATGAGCAGTTCTTC.

The CDR3, as DNA: TGCAGCGTTGGATCCCTTGACTATGGCTACACCTTC. Amino acid sequence: CSVGSLDYGYTF. The V and J genes are TRBV29-1 and TRBJ1-2; D is unresolved. The CDR3 length is 12 residues. The V gene lost 4 bases and the J gene lost 3 bases, with 9 bases spanning the gap. Germline CDR1 and CDR2: SQVTM and ANQGSEA.